The clone carrying this T cell receptor beta chain was found once. No antigen is known for it. Sequencing used immunoSEQ multiplex PCR; TCRdb keeps in-frame clones, though not all of them. Of approximately 640,000 clones listed, about three quarters are singletons. The data are from a study of shared clonotypes between healthy human individuals. Looking at the study overall: CD4 naive and memory got three plates each, CD8 naive two, CD8 memory one. Study observations and caveats: Depth of sequencing was expected to influence donor clonotype sharing. As a rule, naive subsets had a larger estimated richness than memory subsets.

Source material: memory CD4+ T cells sorted from blood. The subset is: CD45RA-negative fraction. The sequence came from a woman aged 25-40 years in good health.

Written as DNA, the CDR3 is TGTGCCAGCAGCTTGTGGGTTCGCGGGAGCTCAGATACGCAGTATTTT. Residues: CASSLWVRGSSDTQYF. This chain links TRBV5-4 with TRBJ2-3; 7 nucleotides agree with TRBD2. Germline assignment: CDR1 SGHNT and CDR2 YYREEE (reference sequence). Unmatched junction bases numbered 9, after V lost 1 base and J lost 4 bases. This CDR3 has 16 residues.